This T cell receptor (beta chain) was identified during a study of beta chain features in type 1 diabetes. The study's findings and limits: Across all four CD4+ subsets, people with type 1 diabetes showed modestly shorter TCRB CDR3s.

Purities over 98% were achieved in all sorted populations. Per germline, CDR1 MNHEY and CDR2 SVGAGI. With 0 bases clipped from V and 10 bases from J, the junction kept 12 bases outside the gene matches. This CDR3 region has 16 residues. The entirety of the isolated RNA underwent reverse transcription, so expressed TCRB transcripts were sequenced. Repertoires were generated with immunoSEQ multiplex PCR, while TCRdb's copy carries only in-frame clones and drops some. The table has 240,000 or so clones, around 21% seen once. This clone was counted only a few times. The antigen is undetermined. V and J are TRBV6-5 and TRBJ2-1, with 7 nucleotides matching TRBD2. Sequences were obtained from naive CD4+ T cells from blood. This receptor was taken from a woman aged 40 to 49 with type 1 diabetes. The CDR3 protein is CASSYSGGGGAGEQFF. The CDR3 nucleotides read TGTGCCAGCAGTTACTCTGGCGGGGGTGGGGCCGGGGAGCAGTTCTTC.